This TCR beta chain was recorded in a study of blood T cell repertoires in COVID-19 (dated by TCRdb to 2019 to 2021). Background for the entire study: Collaborator samples came from the United States, Italy and Spain and covered acute and convalescent phases of COVID-19. Where available, HLA class I and class II types were taken from metadata supplied by the sample provider and were not determined by assay-based typing. Samples were obtained from the ongoing ImmuneRACE study (first 160 participants) and from 1,000 to 1,500 subjects provided by 6 global collaborators. The prospective study material was composed of cDNA or gDNA derived from T cells, B-cell-depleted T cells, or PBMCs. The dataset comprised deeply sampled blood TCRbeta repertoires from subjects exposed to, actively infected with, or recovered from COVID-19. The sample metadata nearly always contained a de-identified subject ID, COVID-19 status, age in years and sex. The repertoires were made available in a free public database intended to serve as a resource for research on the immune response to SARS-CoV-2.

At one collaborating source in Seattle, patients were enrolled during active infection and were followed longitudinally through the course of disease. The collaborating institutions used their own protocols to collect whole blood in K2EDTA tubes. Collaborator samples were shipped for TCRbeta analysis as frozen whole blood, isolated PBMCs, or DNA extracted from either sample type. The full study reports these points: The quantity of clinical and demographic metadata differed by source and by participant and was supplied without curation.

As for this clone: The antigen it binds to is not known. There are no base qualities to consult, and no much larger clone falls within one base.

TCRbeta CDR3 regions were amplified from genomic DNA by means of the immunoSEQ Assay, a bias-controlled multiplex PCR. As for the authors' bioinformatics: Nucleated cell counts per sample were estimated from amplification of reference gene primers within the assay. Sequence reads were collapsed and filtered to measure the absolute abundance of every unique TCRbeta CDR3 rearrangement. Productive Simpson clonality was computed per sample as the square root of Simpson's diversity index over productive rearrangements. TCRdb took this table from immuneACCESS and kept in-frame rearrangements with V and J called. Such tables lack part of the clones; where checked against another copy, unresolved V genes explain under half of the gap, and the rest is unexplained. V, J and clone size are those of that table, while D and trimming were read from the DNA. The sample table contains 180,000 or so clones; only one count was recorded for roughly 88% of them. The ten largest clones represent 5.5% to 8% of the sample.

Material for sequencing was peripheral blood. The receptor's source is a woman between 40 and 50 years old with COVID-19, enrolled during active disease.

The nucleotide sequence is TGTGCCAGCAGCTTGGGGCTAGCGGAGAACACCGGGGAGCTGTTTTTT. Its protein product is CASSLGLAENTGELFF. The sequence links TRBV5-4 to TRBJ2-2; 7 middle bases align to TRBD2. Reading the germline V gene (reference sequence) gives CDR1 SGHNT and CDR2 YYREEE. The CDR3 numbers 16 residues from cysteine through phenylalanine. The kept DNA is CDR3 alone, 48 bases in frame from the first base. Trimming accounts for 0 bases at V and 1 base at J, while the number of junction bases matched to no gene is 3.